These 24 T cell receptor beta chains were all obtained from the same sample, sequenced in a study of T cell changes during pregnancy in multiple sclerosis (dated by TCRdb to 2018 to 2020). The method behind the library was the immunoSEQ multiplex PCR assay. The table comes from immuneACCESS by way of TCRdb, which keeps in-frame sequences with V and J called. Part of the clones is missing from these tables; in studies checked, under half for an unresolved V gene and the rest for unknown reasons. This sample gives about 20,000 clones in total; about 85% of them show up just once. Together, the top ten hold 20% of the sample. Specimen: CD8+ T cells from peripheral blood mononuclear cells, collected after pregnancy. Every receptor here comes from a female donor in good health, enrolled as a control in a pregnancy study.

The chain is built from TRBV27 and TRBJ2-1; weak D call: TRBD2 (6 bases). Germline values: CDR1 MNHEY, CDR2 SMNVEV (reference sequence). The CDR3 consists of 15 residues. Trimming took off 4 bases at V and 0 bases at J, with 10 bases between the two ends. The CDR3 sequence is CASSWTKSSYNEQFF. The CDR3 nucleotides read TGTGCCAGCAGTTGGACTAAAAGCTCCTACAATGAGCAGTTCTTC.

The genes are TRBV30 and TRBJ1-1; maybe TRBD1 (5 bases). The CDR3 length is 11 residues. Trimming removed 5 bases at V and 3 bases at J, with 7 bases between. CDR1 is GTSNPN, CDR2 SVGIG, per germline (reference sequence). The DNA of the CDR3 is TGTGCCTGGGTCAGGGACACTGAAGCTTTCTTT. It specifies CAWVRDTEAFF.

The V call is TRBV5-1, the J call TRBJ2-1, with 7 bases aligning to TRBD1. Germline-derived CDR1 and CDR2 are SGHRS and YFSETQ. CDR3 length: 13 residues. Trimming at V came to 3 bases and at J to 8 bases, leaving 5 bases not matched to a gene. Written as DNA, the CDR3 is TGCGCCAGCAGCTCGACAGGGTACGATGAGCAGTTCTTC. Translating gives CASSSTGYDEQFF.

This clone came up once. The chain carries TRBV5-6 and TRBJ2-1; 8 positions match TRBD2. In germline, CDR1 is SGHDT, CDR2 YYEEEE. V trimming: 0 bases; J trimming: 8 bases; junction bases outside the gene matches: 4. This CDR3 contains 14 residues. Here the CDR3 reads CASSLGSGTYEQFF. DNA for the CDR3: TGTGCCAGCAGCTTGGGTAGCGGGACCTATGAGCAGTTCTTC.

The chain has TRBV6-1 and TRBJ2-1; 12 nucleotides match TRBD1. In germline, CDR1 is MNHNS, CDR2 SASEGT. This CDR3 region has 15 residues. V lost 2 bases, J lost 7 bases, and 3 bases stayed unmatched. The chain's CDR3 is CASSERDRGLNEQFF. The CDR3 DNA reads as TGTGCCAGCAGTGAACGGGACAGGGGGCTAAATGAGCAGTTCTTC.

The chain uses TRBV7-9 and TRBJ2-1; 10 nucleotides match TRBD2. V lost 5 bases and J lost 6; bases outside the gene matches: 13. Germline CDR1 SEHNR, CDR2 FQNEAQ (reference sequence). This CDR3 is built from 17 residues. CDR3 sequence: CASSPLAGVSRGNEQFF. CDR3 nucleotides: TGTGCCAGCAGCCCTCTAGCGGGAGTCTCCCGGGGCAATGAGCAGTTCTTC. The full variable domain, completed using reference TRBV7-9 and TRBJ2-1, is DTGVSQNPRHKITKRGQNVTFRCDPISEHNRLYWYRQTLGQGPEFLTYFQNEAQLEKSRLLSDRFSAERPKGSFSTLEIQRTEQGDSAMYLCASSPLAGVSRGNEQFFGPGTRLTVL.

This chain links TRBV11-1 with TRBJ2-7; D is perhaps TRBD1 (6 bases). Germline CDR1 SGHAT, CDR2 FQDESV (reference sequence). CDR3 length: 15 amino acids. Trimming cost V 1 base and J 1 base, with 11 bases left between them. The DNA of the CDR3 is TGTGCCAGCAGCTTAGGGACAGCTCCTTCCTACGAGCAGTACTTC. Translation gives CASSLGTAPSYEQYF.

The chain joins TRBV11-2 to TRBJ1-2, with 9 bases lining up with TRBD1. V lost 2 bases and J lost 2; bases outside the gene matches: 3. Looked up from germline, CDR1 is SGHAT and CDR2 is FQNNGV. The CDR3 runs to 15 residues. The DNA of the CDR3 is TGTGCCAGCAGCTTAACAGGGACAGGGAACTATGGCTACACCTTC. This codes for CASSLTGTGNYGYTF. Combining the CDR3 with reference TRBV11-2 and TRBJ1-2 gives the whole variable domain EAGVAQSPRYKIIEKRQSVAFWCNPISGHATLYWYQQILGQGPKLLIQFQNNGVVDDSQLPKDRFSAERLKGVDSTLKIQPAKLEDSAVYLCASSLTGTGNYGYTFGSGTRLTVV.

The gene calls are TRBV25-1 and TRBJ1-2; D not resolved. The V end was cut by 7 bases, the J end by 8 bases, with 11 bases between. From germline, CDR1 is MGHDK and CDR2 SYGVNS. This CDR3 region has 11 residues. CDR3 nucleotides: TGTGCCAGCAAGACGGGGTGGGGCTACACCTTC. Amino acid sequence: CASKTGWGYTF.

The rearrangement links TRBV6-4 to TRBJ2-1; 9 positions match TRBD2. Germline lookup yields CDR1 MRHNA and CDR2 SNTAGT. With V trimmed by 0 bases and J by 5 bases, 8 bases remained unmatched. The CDR3 totals 17 residues. Written as DNA, the CDR3 is TGTGCCAGCAGTGACTCCGGGTTAGCGGGAGAGCACAATGAGCAGTTCTTC. Residues: CASSDSGLAGEHNEQFF.

The V and J genes are TRBV27 and TRBJ1-1; D is uncertain. V was pared by 8 bases and J by 5 bases, with 9 bases between. Germline CDR1 MNHEY, CDR2 SMNVEV (reference sequence). The CDR3 has 11 residues. CDR3 nucleotides: TGTGCCAGCGGCCGGGGAACTGAAGCTTTCTTT. It translates to CASGRGTEAFF.

This clone came up a few times. This chain links TRBV2 with TRBJ2-7; D might be TRBD2 (6 bases). The V gene lost 3 bases and the J gene lost 0 bases, with 12 bases spanning the gap. Germline V gene data show CDR1 as SNHLY and CDR2 as FYNNEI. The CDR3 spans 15 residues. The CDR3 nucleotides are TGTGCCAGCAGTGAGGGGCGGGATATCTCCTACGAGCAGTACTTC. Residues: CASSEGRDISYEQYF.

The chain employs TRBV15 and TRBJ2-3; D may be TRBD1 (5 bases). The V end was cut by 1 base, the J end by 0 bases, with 20 bases between. The CDR3 runs to 19 residues. The germline CDR1 and CDR2 sequences are LNHNV and YYDKDF (reference sequence). CDR3 sequence (DNA): TGTGCCACCAGCAGAGCTTTAACGGCAACAGGCGATAGCACAGATACGCAGTATTTT. It encodes CATSRALTATGDSTDTQYF.

This clone has just one count. The rearrangement joins TRBV6-5 to TRBJ1-1; 11 positions agree with TRBD1. The CDR3 runs to 13 residues. CDR1 MNHEY and CDR2 SVGAGI come from the germline V gene. Trimming removed 5 bases from V and 6 bases from J; junction bases left unmatched: 2. The CDR3 protein is CASSGQGASEAFF. CDR3 coding DNA: TGTGCCAGCAGTGGACAGGGGGCTTCTGAAGCTTTCTTT.

CDR3 amino acids: CASSSDRGSGNTIYF. CDR3 nucleotide sequence: TGTGCCAGCAGCTCAGACAGGGGCTCTGGAAACACCATATATTTT. J is TRBJ1-3 and V is TRBV13; 8 positions agree with TRBD1. CDR3 length: 15 amino acids. Germline assignment: CDR1 PRHDT and CDR2 FYEKMQ (reference sequence). The trim removed 4 bases at V and 0 bases at J, leaving 2 bases unmatched.

This chain joins TRBV9 and TRBJ1-2; D is possibly TRBD1 (6 bases). Trimming removed 0 bases at V and 0 bases at J, with 12 bases between. CDR1 is SGDLS and CDR2 is YYNGEE in the germline V gene. This CDR3 contains 16 residues. The CDR3 region is CASSVAHQGTNYGYTF. CDR3 DNA: TGTGCCAGCAGCGTAGCCCATCAGGGGACTAACTATGGCTACACCTTC. The full variable domain, in which reference TRBV9 and TRBJ1-2 provide the parts outside the CDR3, is DSGVTQTPKHLITATGQRVTLRCSPRSGDLSVYWYQQSLDQGLQFLIQYYNGEERAKGNILERFSAQQFPDLHSELNLSSLELGDSALYFCASSVAHQGTNYGYTFGSGTRLTVV.

The gene calls are TRBV27 and TRBJ1-2; no definite D call. The CDR3 consists of 13 residues. Looked up from germline, CDR1 is MNHEY and CDR2 is SMNVEV (reference sequence). V gave up 4 bases and J gave up 3 bases, with 9 bases separating them. The CDR3 sequence is CASSSREDYGYTF. Here the CDR3 DNA reads TGTGCCAGCAGTTCCCGGGAAGACTATGGCTACACCTTC.

V gene TRBV9 combines with J gene TRBJ2-1; a weak D match, TRBD1 (6 bases). The CDR3 sequence is 14 residues long. V lost 0 bases and J 7 bases, leaving 11 bases between the germline ends. In germline, CDR1 is SGDLS, CDR2 YYNGEE. CDR3 bases: TGTGCCAGCAGCGTAGGGTATCAGGGGAATGAGCAGTTCTTC. Residues: CASSVGYQGNEQFF.

Note on this clone: Other DNA sequences in this specimen translate into the identical CDR3. J is TRBJ2-7 and V is TRBV15, with 8 bases fitting TRBD1. Losses at the gene ends were 5 bases for V and 4 bases for J; bases not matched to a gene: 13. This CDR3 spans 16 amino acids. Germline CDR1 is LNHNV and CDR2 is YYDKDF (reference sequence). CDR3: CATSPSEQGVFYEQYF. The CDR3 DNA sequence: TGTGCCACCAGCCCTTCAGAACAGGGGGTATTTTACGAGCAGTACTTC.

The chain is built from TRBV16 and TRBJ2-7; 9 nucleotides align to TRBD1. CDR3 size: 13 residues. Per germline, CDR1 KGHSY and CDR2 FQNENV. V lost 5 bases, J lost 5 bases, and 4 bases stayed unmatched. DNA for the CDR3: TGTGCCAGCAGCTTGGACAGGGGCAACGAGCAGTACTTC. Translated: CASSLDRGNEQYF.

The rearrangement uses TRBV7-6 and TRBJ1-1; 8 bases match TRBD1. The CDR3 has 17 amino acids. Germline V gene lookup returns CDR1 SGHVS and CDR2 FNYEAQ. The V and J ends lost 0 bases and 1 base, in that order; junction bases with no gene match: 7. The CDR3 coding sequence is TGTGCCAGCAGCTTAGCTGGACAGGGATGGGAGAACACTGAAGCTTTCTTT. This translates into CASSLAGQGWENTEAFF.

The chain combines TRBV29-1 with TRBJ2-7, with TRBD1 identical over 8 bases. The junction had 9 bases not matched to a gene; V was cut back by 7 bases and J by 7 bases. CDR3 length equals 12 residues. The germline gives CDR1 SQVTM, CDR2 ANQGSEA. The CDR3 DNA is TGCAGCGCCGACAGGGGACGGGGGGAGCAGTACTTC. Its translation is CSADRGRGEQYF.

V usage is TRBV18 and J usage is TRBJ1-2; D remains ambiguous. This CDR3 spans 15 amino acids. In germline, CDR1 is KGHSH, CDR2 LQKENI. Trimming removed 0 bases from V and 5 bases from J, with 13 bases in between. The CDR3 DNA sequence: TGTGCCAGCTCACCACCGAGGGTACCCGAGTATGGCTACACCTTC. It codes for CASSPPRVPEYGYTF.

This clone has more than one count but fewer than ten. The chain couples TRBV30 to TRBJ1-2, with 8 bases matching TRBD1. Per the germline V gene, CDR1 is GTSNPN and CDR2 is SVGIG (reference sequence). This CDR3 comprises 17 residues. Trimming took 0 bases from V and 4 from J; bases not matched to a gene: 13. The CDR3 sequence: CAWSVHILDRELYGYTF. The CDR3 DNA sequence: TGTGCCTGGAGTGTACACATCCTGGACAGGGAACTCTATGGCTACACCTTC.